These 30 T cell receptor beta chains were all obtained from the same sample, sequenced in a study of cytomegalovirus exposure and HLA in healthy donors. PCR employed 60 Vbeta and 13 Jbeta primers. TCRdb keeps only in-frame clones here, not all; method: immunoSEQ multiplex PCR. Among about 95,000 clones listed, 55% to 75% were seen once. The sequencing sample was made of PBMCs. The receptors shown here come from a woman between 50 and 59 years old in good health and CMV-seropositive.

V usage is TRBV5-6 and J usage is TRBJ2-1, with D possibly matching TRBD2 (6 bases). This CDR3 contains 18 residues. V lost 2 bases to trimming and J lost 1 base, with 19 bases between them. Germline CDR1 and CDR2: SGHDT and YYEEEE. CDR3 in amino acids: CASSLKRALAGSYNEQFF. CDR3 nucleotides: TGTGCCAGCAGCTTAAAGAGGGCTCTCGCGGGATCCTACAATGAGCAGTTCTTC.

The J gene is TRBJ2-7, the V gene TRBV16; 8 bases align to TRBD1. The length of the CDR3 is 15 residues. V was pared by 4 bases and J by 4 bases, with 9 bases of the junction left unmatched. Germline V gives CDR1 KGHSY, CDR2 FQNENV. The CDR3 region is CASSRADRAAYEQYF. CDR3 DNA: TGTGCCAGCAGCCGAGCGGACAGGGCGGCGTACGAGCAGTACTTC.

This chain uses TRBV30 with TRBJ1-2; tentative D call: TRBD1 (5 bases). Looked up from germline, CDR1 is GTSNPN and CDR2 is SVGIG (reference sequence). This CDR3 contains 11 residues. V was cut by 3 bases and J by 7 bases, with 9 bases left in between. The chain's CDR3 is CAWSRTSGYTF. In DNA form, the CDR3 reads TGTGCCTGGAGCAGGACAAGTGGCTACACCTTC.

The V gene is TRBV6-1, the J gene TRBJ2-7; D is uncertain. V was clipped by 2 bases and J by 1 base, with 6 bases between them. Germline CDR1 and CDR2: MNHNS and SASEGT. The CDR3 extends over 13 amino acids. CDR3 loop: CASSESGSYEQYF. Here the CDR3 DNA reads TGTGCCAGCAGTGAATCGGGTTCCTACGAGCAGTACTTC.

The chain couples TRBV11-2 to TRBJ1-1; D is perhaps TRBD1 (6 bases). CDR1 is SGHAT and CDR2 is FQNNGV in the germline V gene. V was shortened by 3 bases and J by 4 bases, with 12 bases between the two germline ends. The CDR3 covers 14 residues. CDR3 amino acids: CASSFNPQGTEAFF. Here the CDR3 DNA reads TGTGCCAGCAGCTTTAATCCACAGGGCACTGAAGCTTTCTTT. Using reference TRBV11-2 and TRBJ1-1 for the parts outside the CDR3, the full variable domain is EAGVAQSPRYKIIEKRQSVAFWCNPISGHATLYWYQQILGQGPKLLIQFQNNGVVDDSQLPKDRFSAERLKGVDSTLKIQPAKLEDSAVYLCASSFNPQGTEAFFGQGTRLTVV.

This chain joins TRBV7-9 and TRBJ1-5; D possibly corresponds to TRBD1 (6 bases). Deletions cut 4 bases from V and 7 bases from J, with 8 bases between. The CDR3 is 12 residues long. CDR1 and CDR2 (germline): SEHNR, FQNEAQ (reference sequence). The DNA for the CDR3 is TGTGCCAGCAGCTCCGACAGGCAGCCCCAGCATTTT. It yields the protein CASSSDRQPQHF.

This chain connects TRBV5-4 to TRBJ2-1; TRBD2 matches 8 bases. J lost 7 bases, V lost 1 base, and 10 bases had no gene match. The CDR3 consists of 16 residues. Germline V gives CDR1 SGHNT, CDR2 YYREEE (reference sequence). CDR3 nucleotides: TGTGCCAGCAGCTTGTCCGGCGGCGGGACTAGGAATGAGCAGTTCTTC. Residues: CASSLSGGGTRNEQFF.

For this clone: Other DNA sequences from this sample encode an identical CDR3 as well. The J gene is TRBJ1-2, the V gene TRBV4-3; D not resolved. V lost 0 bases and J lost 4, with 9 bases in between. The CDR3 is 14 amino acids. Germline V lookup: CDR1 LGHNA, CDR2 YSLEER. The CDR3 DNA sequence: TGCGCCAGCAGCCAAGATGATAGCTTCTATGGCTACACCTTC. Translation gives CASSQDDSFYGYTF.

J is TRBJ2-3 and V is TRBV19, with D perhaps matching TRBD2 (6 bases). The CDR3 sequence is 16 residues long. Germline V gives CDR1 LNHDA, CDR2 SQIVND (reference sequence). Trimming removed 4 bases from V and 0 bases from J, with 14 bases in between. This CDR3 is CASSTGIAASTDTQYF. In nucleotides, the CDR3 is TGTGCCAGTAGTACCGGGATAGCGGCGAGCACAGATACGCAGTATTTT.

This chain joins TRBV2 and TRBJ2-7, with a possible D match to TRBD1 (5 bases). Trimming left V 3 bases short and J 3 bases short, with 12 bases between. CDR1 and CDR2 (germline): SNHLY, FYNNEI. The CDR3 consists of 14 residues. CDR3 bases: TGTGCCAGCAGTGAGCGTCAGGGCCGCTACGAGCAGTACTTC. Its protein is CASSERQGRYEQYF.

This clone was observed a handful of times. The chain joins TRBV5-4 to TRBJ1-2, with D unresolved. V was trimmed by 5 bases and J by 5 bases, leaving 22 bases between them. The CDR3 consists of 16 residues. From germline, CDR1 is SGHNT and CDR2 YYREEE (reference sequence). The CDR3, as DNA: TGTGCCAGCAGTCTGTGGGAGACCCAGAGGGTATATGGCTACACCTTC. Amino acids: CASSLWETQRVYGYTF.

As concerns this clone: Compared with germline, one end of the junction differs, possibly owing to a read error. This chain joins TRBV5-1 and TRBJ2-5, with 8 bases identical to TRBD2. The CDR3 has 14 residues. CDR1 and CDR2 (germline): SGHRS, YFSETQ. DNA of the CDR3: TGCGCCAGCAGCTTGGCGCGGGGTAGCGGGGACTTTCACTTC. Its protein product is CASSLARGSGDFHF.

In regard to this clone: A read error may account for a junction end that differs from germline. This rearrangement joins TRBV7-7 to TRBJ2-1, with 11 bases lining up with TRBD2. There are 16 residues in the CDR3. Germline loops: CDR1 SSHAT, CDR2 FNYEAQ (reference sequence). The CDR3 loop is CASSRLLAGGDNEQFF. CDR3 DNA sequence: TGTGCTAGCAGCCGCCTCCTAGCGGGAGGCGACAATGAGCAGTTCTTC.

The genes are TRBV4-3 and TRBJ1-1; 8 nucleotides match TRBD1. The CDR3 covers 15 residues. Trimming removed 5 bases from V and 8 bases from J; junction bases left unmatched: 13. The germline V gene has CDR1 LGHNA and CDR2 YSLEER. CDR3 region: CASSSKTGADVEAFF. CDR3 nucleotides: TGCGCCAGCAGCTCCAAGACAGGGGCGGATGTAGAAGCTTTCTTT.

This chain connects TRBV18 to TRBJ2-2, with 7 bases aligning to TRBD1. CDR1 and CDR2 from the germline V gene are KGHSH and LQKENI. V gave up 6 bases and J gave up 7 bases; unmatched junction bases: 8. The CDR3 totals 14 residues. CDR3 protein: CASSPDRANGELFF. The CDR3, as DNA: TGTGCCAGCTCGCCCGACAGGGCCAACGGGGAGCTGTTTTTT.

The chain combines TRBV7-2 with TRBJ2-5, with 9 nucleotides matching TRBD2. V shed 1 base, J shed 0 bases, and the junction held 0 bases outside the gene matches. CDR3 length: 15 residues. In germline, CDR1 is SGHTA, CDR2 FQGNSA. CDR3 amino acids: CASSLGTSDQETQYF. The CDR3 nucleotides read TGTGCCAGCAGCTTAGGGACTAGCGACCAAGAGACCCAGTACTTC. The complete variable domain, with remaining parts taken from reference TRBV7-2 and TRBJ2-5, reads GAGVSQSPSNKVTEKGKDVELRCDPISGHTALYWYRQSLGQGLEFLIYFQGNSAPDKSGLPSDRFSAERTGGSVSTLTIQRTQQEDSAVYLCASSLGTSDQETQYFGPGTRLLVL.

This sequence joins TRBV11-3 and TRBJ2-1; 12 bases agree with TRBD2. V gave up 5 bases and J gave up 7 bases; unmatched junction bases: 9. The CDR3 runs 16 residues. Germline CDR1 and CDR2: SGHNT and YENEEA. The CDR3 nucleotides read TGTGCCAGCAGCCTAAGACTAGCGGGAGCGGGGAATGAGCAGTTCTTC. Translated, it gives CASSLRLAGAGNEQFF. Full variable domain (missing parts from reference TRBV11-3 and TRBJ2-1): EAGVVQSPRYKIIEKKQPVAFWCNPISGHNTLYWYLQNLGQGPELLIRYENEEAVDDSQLPKDRFSAERLKGVDSTLKIQPAELGDSAVYLCASSLRLAGAGNEQFFGPGTRLTVL.

The chain combines TRBV28 with TRBJ2-7, with 9 bases lining up with TRBD1. After removal of 3 bases from V and 5 bases from J, the junction contained 8 bases not matched to a gene. This CDR3 contains 15 residues. CDR1 is MDHEN, CDR2 SYDVKM, per germline. The DNA for the CDR3 is TGTGCCAGCAGTTTCCGGGGACAGGGCGTACACGAGCAGTACTTC. It is translated as CASSFRGQGVHEQYF.

The rearrangement joins TRBV5-5 to TRBJ2-7, with D perhaps matching TRBD1 (6 bases). V lost 4 bases and J lost 4, with 12 bases in between. This CDR3 is built from 13 residues. From germline, CDR1 is SGHKS and CDR2 YYEKEE (reference sequence). The CDR3 region has the DNA TGTGCCAGCAGCCGTTACCAGGGGTACGAGCAGTACTTC. Translated: CASSRYQGYEQYF.

This chain links TRBV4-1 with TRBJ2-4, with 9 positions matching TRBD2. This CDR3 region has 18 residues. Losses at the gene ends were 4 bases for V and 2 bases for J; bases not matched to a gene: 12. Germline lookup yields CDR1 MGHRA and CDR2 YSYEKL. The CDR3 DNA reads TGCGCCAGCAGCCGAGGACTAGCGAGCTCTATAACCAAAAACATTCAGTACTTC. It yields the protein CASSRGLASSITKNIQYF.

The chain employs TRBV7-8 and TRBJ2-2, with 10 nucleotides matching TRBD1. This CDR3 is built from 20 residues. From germline, CDR1 is SGHVS and CDR2 FQNEAQ. The J segment lost 2 bases and the V segment lost 10 bases, leaving 22 bases of the junction unmatched. CDR3 nucleotide sequence: TGTGCCACCCTACTGTGGGACAGGGGAACACTAGCGGCCAACACCGGGGAGCTGTTTTTT. The encoded protein is CATLLWDRGTLAANTGELFF.

The chain joins TRBV4-1 to TRBJ1-2, with D tentatively TRBD1 (5 bases). The CDR3 is 15 amino acids. Trimming removed 2 bases from V and 5 bases from J, with 15 bases in between. Per germline, CDR1 MGHRA and CDR2 YSYEKL. CDR3 loop: CASSQQQVPSYGYTF. The CDR3 DNA is TGCGCCAGCAGCCAACAACAGGTCCCTAGTTATGGCTACACCTTC.

The chain carries TRBV25-1 and TRBJ2-3; a weak D match, TRBD2 (7 bases). Germline lookup yields CDR1 MGHDK and CDR2 SYGVNS. The CDR3 covers 11 residues. The V end lost 8 bases, the J end lost 9 bases, and 12 bases lay between the germline ends. In DNA form, the CDR3 reads TGTGCCAGCTGGGGGGGCCCGACGCAGTATTTT. Protein product: CASWGGPTQYF.

The chain carries TRBV27 and TRBJ1-3; D ambiguous. The CDR3 extends over 13 amino acids. The V gene lost 4 bases and the J gene lost 4 bases, with 8 bases spanning the gap. Looked up from germline, CDR1 is MNHEY and CDR2 is SMNVEV (reference sequence). CDR3 nucleotides: TGTGCCAGCAGTTATCTCGGGGGAAACACCATATATTTT. Translation gives CASSYLGGNTIYF.

The chain employs TRBV7-3 and TRBJ2-1; 9 bases match TRBD2. Germline V lookup: CDR1 SGHTA, CDR2 FQGTGA. V trimming: 5 bases; J trimming: 15 bases; junction bases outside the gene matches: 5. The CDR3 is 11 amino acids. The CDR3 loop is CASSPGTSMFF. Written as DNA, the CDR3 is TGTGCCAGCAGCCCCGGGACTAGCATGTTCTTC. The full variable domain, with the rest looked up from reference TRBV7-3 and TRBJ2-1, is GAGVSQTPSNKVTEKGKYVELRCDPISGHTALYWYRQSLGQGPEFLIYFQGTGAADDSGLPNDRFFAVRPEGSVSTLKIQRTERGDSAVYLCASSPGTSMFFGPGTRLTVL.

J is TRBJ2-6 and V is TRBV29-1; D unresolved. The CDR3 sequence is 13 residues long. The V gene's germline CDR1 is SQVTM and CDR2 ANQGSEA. V was trimmed by 1 base and J by 4 bases, leaving 5 bases between them. The CDR3 coding sequence is TGCAGCGTTGAAGTCTCGGGGGCCAACGTCCTGACTTTC. Its translation is CSVEVSGANVLTF.

This clone has only one observation. The gene calls are TRBV14 and TRBJ1-4; TRBD1 aligns across 7 bases. V dropped 6 bases and J dropped 7; count of bases not matched to a gene: 14. Germline values: CDR1 SGHDN, CDR2 FVKESK. The CDR3 runs to 16 residues. In DNA, the CDR3 is TGTGCCAGCAGTCCTTACAGGGGCGCCACAGGTGAAAAACTGTTTTTT. It codes for CASSPYRGATGEKLFF.

The chain recombines TRBV27 with TRBJ2-1; a weak D match, TRBD2 (5 bases). CDR3 length: 14 amino acids. CDR1 is MNHEY, CDR2 SMNVEV, per germline (reference sequence). V shed 5 bases and J shed 7 bases, with 15 bases lying between them. The CDR3 nucleotides are TGTGCCAGCAGTCTAGCCCTAGCCGTTAATGAGCAGTTCTTC. It specifies CASSLALAVNEQFF.

The rearrangement links TRBV11-2 to TRBJ2-7, with a weak D call TRBD2 (6 bases). Trimming left V 3 bases short and J 6 bases short, with 9 bases between. The length of the CDR3 is 12 residues. Germline CDR1 and CDR2: SGHAT and FQNNGV. The DNA of the CDR3 is TGTGCCAGCAGCTTGGGGACTCTCGAGCAGTACTTC. As protein: CASSLGTLEQYF.

The rearrangement joins TRBV10-3 to TRBJ2-7, with unresolved D. Deletions cut 3 bases from V and 4 bases from J, with 10 bases between. Germline V gene sequence: CDR1 ENHRY, CDR2 SYGVKD. CDR3 length: 13 residues. CDR3 nucleotide sequence: TGTGCCATCAGTGACCAATTACAATACGAGCAGTACTTC. This encodes CAISDQLQYEQYF.